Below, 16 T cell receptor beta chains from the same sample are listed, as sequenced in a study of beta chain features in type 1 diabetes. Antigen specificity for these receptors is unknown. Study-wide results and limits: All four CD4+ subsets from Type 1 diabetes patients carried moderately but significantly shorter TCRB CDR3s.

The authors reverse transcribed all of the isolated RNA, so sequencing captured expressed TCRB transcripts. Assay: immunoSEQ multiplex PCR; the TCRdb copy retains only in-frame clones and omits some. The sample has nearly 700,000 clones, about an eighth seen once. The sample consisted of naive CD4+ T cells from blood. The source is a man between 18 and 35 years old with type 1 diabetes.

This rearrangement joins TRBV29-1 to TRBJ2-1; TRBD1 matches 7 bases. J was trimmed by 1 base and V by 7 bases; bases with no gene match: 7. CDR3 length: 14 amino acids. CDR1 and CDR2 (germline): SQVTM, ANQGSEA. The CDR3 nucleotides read TGCAGCGCACTCAGGGGGTTTTCCTACAATGAGCAGTTCTTC. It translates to CSALRGFSYNEQFF.

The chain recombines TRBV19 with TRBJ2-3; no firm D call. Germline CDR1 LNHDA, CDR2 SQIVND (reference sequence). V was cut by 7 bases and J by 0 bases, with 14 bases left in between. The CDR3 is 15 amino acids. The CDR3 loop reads CASTPVWASTDTQYF. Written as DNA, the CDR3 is TGTGCCAGTACCCCGGTTTGGGCTAGCACAGATACGCAGTATTTT.

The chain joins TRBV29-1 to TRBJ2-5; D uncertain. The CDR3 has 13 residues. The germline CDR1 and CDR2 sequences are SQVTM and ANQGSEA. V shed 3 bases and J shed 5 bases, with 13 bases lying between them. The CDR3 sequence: CSVEAQRRETQYF. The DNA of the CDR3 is TGCAGCGTTGAGGCCCAACGTCGGGAGACCCAGTACTTC.

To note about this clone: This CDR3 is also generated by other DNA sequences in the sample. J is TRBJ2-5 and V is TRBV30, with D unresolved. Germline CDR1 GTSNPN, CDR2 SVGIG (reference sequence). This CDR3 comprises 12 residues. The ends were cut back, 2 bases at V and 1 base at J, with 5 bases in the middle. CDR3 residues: CAWSIFQETQYF. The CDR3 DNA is TGTGCCTGGAGTATCTTCCAAGAGACCCAGTACTTC.

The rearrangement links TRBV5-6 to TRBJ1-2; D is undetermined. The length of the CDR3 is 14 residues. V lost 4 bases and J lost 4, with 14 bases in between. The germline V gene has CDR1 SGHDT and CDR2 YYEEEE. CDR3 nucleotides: TGTGCCAGCAGCAGGCCAAGTCTGCGCTATGGCTACACCTTC. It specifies CASSRPSLRYGYTF. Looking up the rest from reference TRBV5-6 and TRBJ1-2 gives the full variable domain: DAGVTQSPTHLIKTRGQQVTLRCSPKSGHDTVSWYQQALGQGPQFIFQYYEEEERQRGNFPDRFSGHQFPNYSSELNVNALLLGDSALYLCASSRPSLRYGYTFGSGTRLTVV.

CDR3 residues: CASSPGAANYGYTF. CDR3 sequence (DNA): TGTGCCAGCAGTCCAGGGGCCGCTAACTATGGCTACACCTTC. The chain uses TRBV28 and TRBJ1-2; D perhaps matches TRBD1 (6 bases). Trimming shortened V by 5 bases and J by 0 bases, and 10 bases separated the two germline ends. The CDR3 has 14 residues. Germline-derived CDR1 and CDR2 are MDHEN and SYDVKM.

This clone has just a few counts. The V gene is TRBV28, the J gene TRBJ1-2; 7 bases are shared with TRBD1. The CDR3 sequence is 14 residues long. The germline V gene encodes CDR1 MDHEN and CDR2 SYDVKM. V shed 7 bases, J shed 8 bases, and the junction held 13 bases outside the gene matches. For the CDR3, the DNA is TGTGCCAGCAATATGGGAGGGGGCGCCAAGGGCTACACCTTC. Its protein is CASNMGGGAKGYTF.

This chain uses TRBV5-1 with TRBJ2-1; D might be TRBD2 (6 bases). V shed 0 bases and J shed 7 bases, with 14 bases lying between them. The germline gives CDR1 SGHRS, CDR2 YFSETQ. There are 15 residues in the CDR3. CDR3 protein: CASSLAPPEGNEQFF. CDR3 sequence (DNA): TGCGCCAGCAGCTTGGCTCCCCCGGAGGGGAATGAGCAGTTCTTC.

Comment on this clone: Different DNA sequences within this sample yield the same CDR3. DNA for the CDR3: TGCGCCAGCAGCTTGGTCAGGGAAGAGACCCAGTACTTC. This gives the protein CASSLVREETQYF. The chain links TRBV5-1 to TRBJ2-5; possible D gene TRBD1, 5 bases. Per germline, CDR1 SGHRS and CDR2 YFSETQ. The CDR3 runs 13 residues. V was clipped by 0 bases and J by 3 bases, with 6 bases between them.

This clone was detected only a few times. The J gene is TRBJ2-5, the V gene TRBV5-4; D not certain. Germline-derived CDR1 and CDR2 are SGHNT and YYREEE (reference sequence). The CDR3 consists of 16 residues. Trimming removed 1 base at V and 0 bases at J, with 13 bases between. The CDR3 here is CASSLIVGSYQETQYF. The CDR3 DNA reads TGTGCCAGCAGCTTGATCGTGGGCAGCTACCAAGAGACCCAGTACTTC.

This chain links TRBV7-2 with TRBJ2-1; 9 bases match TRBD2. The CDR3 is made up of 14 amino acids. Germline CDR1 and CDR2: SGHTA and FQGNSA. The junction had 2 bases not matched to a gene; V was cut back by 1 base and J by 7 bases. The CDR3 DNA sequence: TGTGCCAGCAGCTTAGGGCTAGCGGGGAATGAGCAGTTCTTC. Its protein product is CASSLGLAGNEQFF.

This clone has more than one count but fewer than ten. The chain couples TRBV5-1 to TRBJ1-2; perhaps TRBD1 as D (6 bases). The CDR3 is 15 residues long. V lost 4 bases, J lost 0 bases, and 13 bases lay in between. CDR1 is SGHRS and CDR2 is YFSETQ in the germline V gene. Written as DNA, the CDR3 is TGCGCCAGCAGCGCCAGGACAGCCACTAACTATGGCTACACCTTC. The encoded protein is CASSARTATNYGYTF.

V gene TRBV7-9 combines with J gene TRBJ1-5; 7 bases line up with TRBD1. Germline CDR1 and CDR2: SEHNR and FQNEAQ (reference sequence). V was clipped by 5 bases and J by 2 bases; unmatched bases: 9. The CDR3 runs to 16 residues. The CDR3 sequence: CASSPPGGKGNQPQHF. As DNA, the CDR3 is TGTGCCAGCAGCCCCCCAGGGGGGAAAGGCAATCAGCCCCAGCATTTT.

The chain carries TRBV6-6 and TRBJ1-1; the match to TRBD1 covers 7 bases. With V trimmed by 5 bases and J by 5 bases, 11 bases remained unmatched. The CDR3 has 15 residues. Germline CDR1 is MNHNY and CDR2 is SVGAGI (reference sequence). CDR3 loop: CASSPPDRVGTEAFF. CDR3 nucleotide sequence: TGTGCCAGCAGTCCCCCCGACAGGGTCGGGACTGAAGCTTTCTTT.

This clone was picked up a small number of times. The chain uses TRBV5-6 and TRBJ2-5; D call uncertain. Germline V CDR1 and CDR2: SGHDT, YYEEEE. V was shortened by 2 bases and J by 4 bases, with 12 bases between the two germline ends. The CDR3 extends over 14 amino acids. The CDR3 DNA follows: TGTGCCAGCAGCTTTGGATTTGCCGGAGAGACCCAGTACTTC. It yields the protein CASSFGFAGETQYF.

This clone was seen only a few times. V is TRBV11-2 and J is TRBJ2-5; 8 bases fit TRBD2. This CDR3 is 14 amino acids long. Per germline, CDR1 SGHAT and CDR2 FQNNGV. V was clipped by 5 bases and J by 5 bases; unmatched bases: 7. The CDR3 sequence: CASSTPGGLETQYF. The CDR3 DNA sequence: TGTGCCAGCAGCACCCCGGGGGGGCTGGAGACCCAGTACTTC.